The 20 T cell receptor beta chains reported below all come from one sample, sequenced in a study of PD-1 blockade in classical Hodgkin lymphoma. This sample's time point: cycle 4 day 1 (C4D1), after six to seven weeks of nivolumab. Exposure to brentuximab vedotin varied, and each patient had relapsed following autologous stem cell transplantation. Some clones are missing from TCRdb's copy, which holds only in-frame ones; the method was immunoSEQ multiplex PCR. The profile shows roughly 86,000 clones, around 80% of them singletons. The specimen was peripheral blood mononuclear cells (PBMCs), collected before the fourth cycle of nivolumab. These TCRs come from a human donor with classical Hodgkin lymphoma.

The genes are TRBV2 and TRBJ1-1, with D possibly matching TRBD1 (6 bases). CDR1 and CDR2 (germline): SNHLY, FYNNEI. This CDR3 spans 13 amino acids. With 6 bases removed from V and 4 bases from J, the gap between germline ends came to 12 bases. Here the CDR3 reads CASRQGAGTEAFF. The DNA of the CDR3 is TGTGCCAGCAGACAGGGCGCGGGCACTGAAGCTTTCTTT. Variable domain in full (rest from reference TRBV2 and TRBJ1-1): EPEVTQTPSHQVTQMGQEVILRCVPISNHLYFYWYRQILGQKVEFLVSFYNNEISEKSEIFDDQFSVERPDGSNFTLKIRSTKLEDSAMYFCASRQGAGTEAFFGQGTRLTVV.

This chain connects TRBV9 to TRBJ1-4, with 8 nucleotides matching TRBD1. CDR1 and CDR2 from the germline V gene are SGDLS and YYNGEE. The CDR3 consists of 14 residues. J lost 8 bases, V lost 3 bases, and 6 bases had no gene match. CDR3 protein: CASSAQGAGEKLFF. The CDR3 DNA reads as TGTGCCAGCAGCGCTCAGGGGGCAGGGGAAAAACTGTTTTTT.

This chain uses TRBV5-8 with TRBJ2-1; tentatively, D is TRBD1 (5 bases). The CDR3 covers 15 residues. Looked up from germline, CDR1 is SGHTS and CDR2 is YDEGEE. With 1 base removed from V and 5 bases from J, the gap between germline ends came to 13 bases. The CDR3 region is CASSLQGGYNNEQFF. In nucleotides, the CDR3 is TGTGCCAGCAGCTTGCAGGGTGGATATAACAATGAGCAGTTCTTC.

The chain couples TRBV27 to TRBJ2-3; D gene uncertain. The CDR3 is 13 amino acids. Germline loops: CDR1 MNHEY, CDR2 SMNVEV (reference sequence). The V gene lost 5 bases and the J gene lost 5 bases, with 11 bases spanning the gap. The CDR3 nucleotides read TGTGCCAGCAGTAGCCGCAGCGTAGATACGCAGTATTTT. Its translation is CASSSRSVDTQYF.

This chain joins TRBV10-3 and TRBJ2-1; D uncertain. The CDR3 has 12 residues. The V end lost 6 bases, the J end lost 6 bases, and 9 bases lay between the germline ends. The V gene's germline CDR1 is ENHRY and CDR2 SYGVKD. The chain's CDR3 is CAISSTSNEQFF. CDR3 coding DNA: TGTGCCATCAGCTCGACAAGCAATGAGCAGTTCTTC.

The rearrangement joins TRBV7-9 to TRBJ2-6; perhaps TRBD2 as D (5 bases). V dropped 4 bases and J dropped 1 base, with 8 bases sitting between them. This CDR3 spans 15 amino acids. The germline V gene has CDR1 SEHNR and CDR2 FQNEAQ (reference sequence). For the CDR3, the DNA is TGTGCCAGCAGCTACGGGATATCTGGGGCCAACGTCCTGACTTTC. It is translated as CASSYGISGANVLTF. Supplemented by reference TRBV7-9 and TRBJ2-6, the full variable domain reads DTGVSQNPRHKITKRGQNVTFRCDPISEHNRLYWYRQTLGQGPEFLTYFQNEAQLEKSRLLSDRFSAERPKGSFSTLEIQRTEQGDSAMYLCASSYGISGANVLTFGAGSRLTVL.

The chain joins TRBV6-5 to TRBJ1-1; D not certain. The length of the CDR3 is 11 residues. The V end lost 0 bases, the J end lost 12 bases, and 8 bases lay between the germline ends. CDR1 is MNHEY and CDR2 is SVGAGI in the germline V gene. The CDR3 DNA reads TGTGCCAGCAGTTACTCGACGCGAACTTTCTTT. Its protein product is CASSYSTRTFF.

The CDR3 reads CASSQGDRANTDTQYF. Here the CDR3 DNA reads TGTGCCAGCAGCCAAGGGGACAGGGCCAACACAGATACGCAGTATTTT. The chain has TRBV4-2 and TRBJ2-3; 9 nucleotides line up with TRBD1. The CDR3 spans 16 residues. Germline values: CDR1 LGHNA, CDR2 YNFKEQ. The J segment lost 2 bases and the V segment lost 1 base, leaving 4 bases of the junction unmatched.

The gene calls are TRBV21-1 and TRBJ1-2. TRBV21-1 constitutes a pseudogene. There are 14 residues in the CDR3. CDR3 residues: CASSKRGLWYGYTF. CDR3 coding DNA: TGTGCCAGCAGCAAACGGGGACTCTGGTATGGCTACACCTTC.

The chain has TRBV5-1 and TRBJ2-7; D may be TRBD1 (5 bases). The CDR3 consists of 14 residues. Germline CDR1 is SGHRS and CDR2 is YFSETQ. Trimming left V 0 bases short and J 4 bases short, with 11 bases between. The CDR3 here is CASSLAGQGYEQYF. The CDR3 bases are TGCGCCAGCAGCTTGGCCGGGCAGGGTTACGAGCAGTACTTC.

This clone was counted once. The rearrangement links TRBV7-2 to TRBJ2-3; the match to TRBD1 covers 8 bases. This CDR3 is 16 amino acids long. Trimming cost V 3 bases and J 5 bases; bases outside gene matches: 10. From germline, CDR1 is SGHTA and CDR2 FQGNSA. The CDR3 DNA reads TGTGCCAGCAGCTTCGGGAACAGGGGGGCGATAGATACGCAGTATTTT. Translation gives CASSFGNRGAIDTQYF.

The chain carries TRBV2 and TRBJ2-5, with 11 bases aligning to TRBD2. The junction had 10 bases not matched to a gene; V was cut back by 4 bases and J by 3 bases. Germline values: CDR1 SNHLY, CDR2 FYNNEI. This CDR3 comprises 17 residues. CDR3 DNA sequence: TGTGCCAGCAGTGGGGCCGCGGGACTAGCGGCGGAAGAGACCCAGTACTTC. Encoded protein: CASSGAAGLAAEETQYF.

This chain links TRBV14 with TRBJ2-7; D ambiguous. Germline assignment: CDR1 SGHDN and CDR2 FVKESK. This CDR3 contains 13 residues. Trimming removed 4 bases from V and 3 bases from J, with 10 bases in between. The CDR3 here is CASSPQVLYEQYF. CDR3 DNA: TGTGCCAGCAGCCCTCAGGTTCTCTACGAGCAGTACTTC.

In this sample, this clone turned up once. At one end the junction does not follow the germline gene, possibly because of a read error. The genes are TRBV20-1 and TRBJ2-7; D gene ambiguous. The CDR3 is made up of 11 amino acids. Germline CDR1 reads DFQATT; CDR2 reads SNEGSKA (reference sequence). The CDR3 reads CSATPSFEQYF. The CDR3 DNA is TGCAGTGCCACTCCGTCCTTCGAGCAGTACTTC.

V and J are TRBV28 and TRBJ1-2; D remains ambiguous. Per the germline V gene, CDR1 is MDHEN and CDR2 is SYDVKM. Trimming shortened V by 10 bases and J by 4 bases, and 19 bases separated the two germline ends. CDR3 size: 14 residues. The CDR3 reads CATLNGGLVYGYTF. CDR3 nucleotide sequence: TGTGCCACCCTAAACGGCGGCCTCGTCTATGGCTACACCTTC.

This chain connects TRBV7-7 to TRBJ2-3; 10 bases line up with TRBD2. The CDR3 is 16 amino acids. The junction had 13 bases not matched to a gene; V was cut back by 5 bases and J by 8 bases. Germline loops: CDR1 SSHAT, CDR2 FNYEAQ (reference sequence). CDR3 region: CASSPAGVAGGGTQYF. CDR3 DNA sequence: TGTGCCAGCAGCCCAGCGGGGGTAGCGGGAGGAGGTACGCAGTATTTT.

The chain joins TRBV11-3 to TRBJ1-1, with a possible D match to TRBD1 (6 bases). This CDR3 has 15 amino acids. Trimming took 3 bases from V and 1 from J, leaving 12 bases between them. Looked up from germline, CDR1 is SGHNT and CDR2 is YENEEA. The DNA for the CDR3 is TGTGCCAGCAGCTTGGGGGGCTTGGGGAACACTGAAGCTTTCTTT. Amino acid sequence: CASSLGGLGNTEAFF.

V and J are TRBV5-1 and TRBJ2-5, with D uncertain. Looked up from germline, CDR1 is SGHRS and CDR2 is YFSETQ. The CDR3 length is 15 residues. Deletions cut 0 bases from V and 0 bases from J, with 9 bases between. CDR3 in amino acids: CASSLGQPYQETQYF. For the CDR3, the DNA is TGCGCCAGCAGCTTGGGACAACCGTACCAAGAGACCCAGTACTTC.

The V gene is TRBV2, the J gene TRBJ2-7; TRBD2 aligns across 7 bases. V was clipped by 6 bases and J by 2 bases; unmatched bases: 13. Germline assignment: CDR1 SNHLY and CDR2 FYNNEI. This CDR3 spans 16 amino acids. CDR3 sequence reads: CASREFAGVRTYEQYF. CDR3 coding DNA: TGTGCCAGCAGAGAATTCGCGGGAGTAAGGACCTACGAGCAGTACTTC.

The CDR3 protein is CASSPRTGGRSYEQYF. The CDR3, as DNA: TGTGCCAGCAGCCCAAGGACAGGGGGCCGCTCCTACGAGCAGTACTTC. The chain has TRBV4-2 and TRBJ2-7; 11 bases map to TRBD1. The V segment lost 4 bases and the J segment 0 bases; nucleotides outside the gene matches: 5. Germline-derived CDR1 and CDR2 are LGHNA and YNFKEQ. The CDR3 is made up of 16 amino acids.